This T cell receptor (beta chain) was sequenced in a study of low-dose radiotherapy and immunotherapy resistance in tumors. First-strand cDNA used TRAV- and TRBV-specific primers, covering alpha and beta chains. TCR amplification involved about 18 PCR cycles with a constant-region primer and V-primer adapter. TCRdb re-analysed the reads in MiXCR, keeping a single row per CDR3 protein. The sample includes 100,000 or so distinct CDR3 sequences, about 20% of them seen just once. V lost 7 bases to trimming and J lost 4 bases; unmatched junction nucleotides: 4. Germline V gives CDR1 SGDLS, CDR2 YYNGEE. CDR3 length: 14 amino acids. This clonotype was seen many times. Time point reported: after trial treatment. The treatment was: LDRT plus nivolumab, ipilimumab, low-dose cyclophosphamide and aspirin (RACIN trial).

The TCR comes from a male donor with prostate cancer. The sequencing used PBMCs, collected after low-dose radiotherapy plus immunotherapy. The chain couples TRBV9 to TRBJ2-3; 12 nucleotides align to TRBD2. This CDR3 reads CASGRTSGADTQYF. As DNA, the CDR3 is TGTGCCAGCGGCAGGACTAGCGGGGCAGATACGCAGTATTTT.